This T cell receptor (beta chain) was found in a study of T cell responses to AZD1222 COVID-19 vaccine. Comments on this clone: Its antigen remains unknown.

Broader study findings: Nearly half of spike-specific TCRs reportedly target unmutated variant regions. Clonal diversity was possibly underestimated, and white British individuals and females predominated among donors.

Measured with immunoSEQ multiplex PCR; TCRdb has only the in-frame clones, and not every one. The sample shows about 120,000 clones, just over 90% of them seen only once. V was cut by 0 bases and J by 5 bases, with 14 bases left in between. CDR1 is SGHRS, CDR2 YFSETQ, per germline. The CDR3 sequence is 15 residues long. This chain uses TRBV5-1 with TRBJ2-5; D uncertain. This sequence originates from an adult who received the AZD1222 COVID-19 vaccine. The sample consisted of peripheral blood, taken 28 days after the second AZD1222 dose. DNA for the CDR3: TGCGCCAGCAGCTTGGTGGCAGGCCCCCACGAGACCCAGTACTTC. It encodes CASSLVAGPHETQYF.